This T cell receptor (beta chain) was sequenced in a study of beta chain features in type 1 diabetes. Findings and limits, study-wide: Shorter TCRB CDR3s, moderately but significantly so, marked every one of the four CD4+ subsets in Type 1 diabetes patients. TCRB repertoires of naive, central memory and Treg cells appeared more similar among patients than among healthy donors.

The CDR3 extends over 19 amino acids. Germline trimming cut 5 bases from V and 0 bases from J; bases unmatched to any gene: 15. Germline loops: CDR1 SGHAT, CDR2 FQDESV (reference sequence). The authors reverse transcribed all of the isolated RNA, so sequencing captured expressed TCRB transcripts. Assay: immunoSEQ multiplex PCR; the TCRdb copy retains only in-frame clones and omits some. Among about 710,000 clones listed, more than 12% were seen once. Concerning this clone: Its specificity is unknown.

The sequencing input was naive CD4+ T cells from blood. The chain links TRBV11-1 to TRBJ2-3; 9 bases align to TRBD2. The receptor was isolated from a man between 18 and 35 years old with type 1 diabetes. The CDR3 DNA sequence: TGTGCCAGCAGCCCCAGGAGTAGCGGGAGTGGAACTAGCACAGATACGCAGTATTTT. Its protein is CASSPRSSGSGTSTDTQYF.